The clone carrying this T cell receptor (beta chain) was seen only once. The CDR3 runs 16 residues. J lost 7 bases, V lost 5 bases, and 15 bases had no gene match. Germline CDR1 reads SGHDT; CDR2 reads YYEEEE. This specimen belongs to a study of blood T cell repertoires in COVID-19. Some clones are missing from TCRdb's copy, which holds only in-frame ones; the method was immunoSEQ multiplex PCR. Among 100,000 to 120,000 clones listed, roughly 80% were seen once. V usage is TRBV5-6 and J usage is TRBJ2-1; TRBD1 matches at 7 bases. The sample comprised peripheral blood. The source is a woman aged 70 to 79 with acute or convalescent COVID-19. Here the CDR3 DNA reads TGTGCCAGCAGGAGTGAGAGGGGGCCCGAGGGGAATGAGCAGTTCTTC. It is translated as CASRSERGPEGNEQFF.